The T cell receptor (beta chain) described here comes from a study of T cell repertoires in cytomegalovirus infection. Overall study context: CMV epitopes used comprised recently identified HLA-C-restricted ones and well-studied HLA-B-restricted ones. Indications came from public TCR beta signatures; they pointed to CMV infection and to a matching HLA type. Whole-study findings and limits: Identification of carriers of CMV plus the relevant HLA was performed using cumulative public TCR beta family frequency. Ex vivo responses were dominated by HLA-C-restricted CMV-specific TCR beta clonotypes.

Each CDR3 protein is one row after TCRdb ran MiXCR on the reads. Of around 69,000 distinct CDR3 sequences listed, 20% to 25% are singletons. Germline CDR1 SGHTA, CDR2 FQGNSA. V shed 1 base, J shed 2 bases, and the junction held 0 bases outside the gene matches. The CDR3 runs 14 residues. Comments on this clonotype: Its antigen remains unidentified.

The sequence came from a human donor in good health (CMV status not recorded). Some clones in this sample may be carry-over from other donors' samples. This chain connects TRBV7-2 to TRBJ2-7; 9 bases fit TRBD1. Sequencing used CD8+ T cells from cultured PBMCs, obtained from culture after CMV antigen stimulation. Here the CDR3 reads CASSLGTGAYEQYF. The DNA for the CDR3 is TGTGCCAGCAGCTTAGGGACAGGGGCCTACGAGCAGTACTTC.